This is a list of T cell receptor beta chains from one sample in a study of shared clonotypes between healthy human individuals. Libraries were prepared by immunoSEQ multiplex PCR; TCRdb keeps only in-frame clonotypes and omits some of them. The sample consists of a few million clones, roughly 93% of them appearing once. Sequenced input: naive CD8+ T cells from PBMCs. The receptors were sampled from a man aged 18 to 29 in good health. Some clones in this sample may be carry-over from other donors' samples. The CDR3 runs from the conserved cysteine through the conserved F or W. The D gene is left open where the match is weak. Some rows have no size entry. The others give once, few or many, or a class for an expanded clone.

cdr3_length	v_call	clone_size	d_call	j_call	cdr3_aa	cdr3_nt
13	TRBV28	.	.	TRBJ2-1	CASSDSSTNEQFF	TGTGCCAGCAGTGACAGTTCTACCAATGAGCAGTTCTTC
14	TRBV9	.	.	TRBJ2-5	CASSHTSTQETQYF	TGTGCCAGCAGCCATACATCAACCCAAGAGACCCAGTACTTC
16	TRBV7-6	.	.	TRBJ2-7	CASSSTRDARSYEQYF	TGTGCCAGCAGCTCTACGCGGGACGCCCGCTCCTACGAGCAGTACTTC
13	TRBV19	few	TRBD1	TRBJ1-1	CASKDRGYTEAFF	TGTGCCAGTAAGGACAGGGGGTACACTGAAGCTTTCTTT
13	TRBV28	.	.	TRBJ1-2	CASSPAGDYGYTF	TGTGCCAGCAGTCCCGCGGGAGATTATGGCTACACCTTC
14	TRBV9	.	TRBD1	TRBJ1-5	CASSVTGGRQPQHF	TGTGCCAGCAGCGTGACAGGGGGCCGTCAGCCCCAGCATTTT
14	TRBV27	once	.	TRBJ2-1	CASSFQGRYNEQFF	TGTGCCAGCAGTTTTCAGGGGCGCTACAATGAGCAGTTCTTC
15	TRBV2	.	.	TRBJ2-7	CASSPGQRSDYEQYF	TGTGCCAGCAGTCCGGGACAACGCAGCGACTACGAGCAGTACTTC
14	TRBV6-5	once	TRBD1	TRBJ1-2	CASSIQPGQGGYTF	TGTGCCAGCAGTATACAGCCGGGACAGGGGGGCTACACCTTC
16	TRBV7-9	.	.	TRBJ2-2	CASSSEARPGTGELFF	TGTGCCAGCAGCTCGGAGGCGAGACCAGGGACCGGGGAGCTGTTTTTT
13	TRBV6-4	.	.	TRBJ2-1	CASSDSTTKEQFF	TGTGCCAGCAGTGACTCGACGACTAAGGAGCAGTTCTTC
13	TRBV28	.	.	TRBJ1-1	CASRAAKNTEAFF	TGTGCCAGCAGGGCAGCGAAGAACACTGAAGCTTTCTTT
14	TRBV7-8	few	.	TRBJ1-1	CASNLRGANTEAFF	TGTGCCAGCAATCTCAGGGGCGCAAACACTGAAGCTTTCTTT
18	TRBV7-9	.	.	TRBJ2-2	CASSLNSARHYDTGELFF	TGTGCCAGCAGCTTAAATTCGGCTAGACACTATGACACCGGGGAGCTGTTTTTT
15	TRBV6-1	.	TRBD2	TRBJ2-7	CASSAPSSGRDEQYF	TGTGCCAGCAGTGCTCCGTCTAGCGGGAGAGACGAGCAGTACTTC
16	TRBV7-8	.	TRBD1	TRBJ1-2	CASSLWRDRGADGYTF	TGTGCCAGCAGCTTATGGCGGGACAGGGGCGCAGATGGCTACACCTTC
16	TRBV4-1	.	TRBD1	TRBJ1-1	CASSQERSRGLTEAFF	TGCGCCAGCAGCCAAGAACGGTCCAGGGGGCTTACTGAAGCTTTCTTT
14	TRBV9	.	.	TRBJ1-2	CASSPPGAWDGYTF	TGTGCCAGCAGCCCCCCAGGGGCGTGGGACGGCTACACCTTC
15	TRBV11-3	.	TRBD2	TRBJ2-1	CASSFREGFYNEQFF	TGTGCCAGCAGCTTCCGGGAGGGATTCTACAATGAGCAGTTCTTC
13	TRBV13	.	.	TRBJ1-2	CASSQTVAYGYTF	TGTGCCAGCAGCCAGACGGTCGCCTATGGCTACACCTTC
19	TRBV27	once	TRBD2	TRBJ2-7	CASSLTSGGFTGLSYEQYF	TGTGCCAGCAGCCTAACTAGCGGAGGCTTTACCGGGCTTTCCTACGAGCAGTACTTC
15	TRBV19	.	TRBD1	TRBJ1-2	CASSGEGTVFYGYTF	TGTGCCAGTTCGGGGGAAGGGACAGTATTCTATGGCTACACCTTC
19	TRBV11-2	.	.	TRBJ2-1	CASSLRGVGGGSSYNEQFF	TGTGCCAGCAGCTTGAGGGGAGTGGGGGGAGGTTCCTCTTACAATGAGCAGTTCTTC
16	TRBV4-1	.	TRBD1	TRBJ2-7	CASSPQPGQGWDEQYF	TGCGCCAGCAGCCCTCAACCGGGACAGGGGTGGGACGAGCAGTACTTC
13	TRBV30	few	.	TRBJ1-5	CAWPDTTHQPQHF	TGTGCCTGGCCCGACACGACCCATCAGCCCCAGCATTTT
16	TRBV14	.	.	TRBJ2-4	CASSQVRMREKNIQYF	TGTGCCAGCAGCCAAGTTCGAATGAGGGAAAAAAACATTCAGTACTTC
14	TRBV4-1	.	.	TRBJ1-5	CASSQGGGLQPQHF	TGCGCCAGCAGCCAAGGAGGGGGGCTCCAGCCCCAGCATTTT
15	TRBV4-1	.	.	TRBJ2-7	CASSQESQGTIEQYF	TGCGCCAGCAGCCAAGAGTCGCAGGGGACGATCGAGCAGTACTTC
13	TRBV25-1	.	.	TRBJ1-1	CASNGGGDTEAFF	TGTGCCAGCAACGGAGGGGGGGACACTGAAGCTTTCTTT
14	TRBV6-6	.	.	TRBJ2-7	CASSYDASSYEQYF	TGTGCCAGCAGTTACGACGCGAGCTCCTACGAGCAGTACTTC
15	TRBV7-3	.	.	TRBJ2-7	CASSQKAGLGGEQYF	TGTGCCAGCAGCCAAAAAGCAGGGCTCGGTGGGGAGCAGTACTTC
16	TRBV5-1	.	.	TRBJ1-2	CASSLEIEGRTYGYTF	TGCGCCAGCAGCTTGGAAATTGAGGGCAGAACCTATGGCTACACCTTC
14	TRBV7-8	.	.	TRBJ1-3	CASSRLRSGNTIYF	TGTGCCAGCAGCCGGTTACGTTCTGGAAACACCATATATTTT